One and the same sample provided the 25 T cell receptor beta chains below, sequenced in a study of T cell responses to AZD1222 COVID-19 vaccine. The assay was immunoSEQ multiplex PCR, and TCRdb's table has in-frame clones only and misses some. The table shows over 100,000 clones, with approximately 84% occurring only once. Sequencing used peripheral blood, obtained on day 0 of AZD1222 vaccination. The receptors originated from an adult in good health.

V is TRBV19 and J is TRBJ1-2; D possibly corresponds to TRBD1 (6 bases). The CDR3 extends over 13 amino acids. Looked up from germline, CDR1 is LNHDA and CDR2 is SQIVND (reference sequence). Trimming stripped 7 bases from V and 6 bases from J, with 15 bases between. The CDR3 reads CASKLAGADGYTF. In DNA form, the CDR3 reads TGTGCCAGTAAGCTCGCAGGGGCAGATGGCTACACCTTC.

The chain's CDR3 is CASSPPGIAGRTDTQYF. In nucleotides, the CDR3 is TGTGCCAGCTCACCACCAGGGATAGCGGGGCGCACAGATACGCAGTATTTT. This chain joins TRBV18 and TRBJ2-3; 8 bases agree with TRBD2. The trim removed 0 bases at V and 1 base at J, leaving 6 bases unmatched. Germline V gene data show CDR1 as KGHSH and CDR2 as LQKENI. The CDR3 sequence is 17 residues long.

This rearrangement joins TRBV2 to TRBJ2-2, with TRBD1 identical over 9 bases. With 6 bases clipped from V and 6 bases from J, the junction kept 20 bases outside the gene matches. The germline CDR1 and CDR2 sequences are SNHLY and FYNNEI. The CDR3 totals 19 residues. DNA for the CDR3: TGTGCCAGCAGCAAACCCCGATTTCCGGGACAGGGTTCGTCCGGGGAGCTGTTTTTT. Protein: CASSKPRFPGQGSSGELFF.

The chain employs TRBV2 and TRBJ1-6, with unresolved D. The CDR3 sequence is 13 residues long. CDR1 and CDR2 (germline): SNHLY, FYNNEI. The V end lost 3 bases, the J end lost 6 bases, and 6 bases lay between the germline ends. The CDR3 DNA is TGTGCCAGCAGTGACAGGATTAATTCACCCCTCCACTTT. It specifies CASSDRINSPLHF.

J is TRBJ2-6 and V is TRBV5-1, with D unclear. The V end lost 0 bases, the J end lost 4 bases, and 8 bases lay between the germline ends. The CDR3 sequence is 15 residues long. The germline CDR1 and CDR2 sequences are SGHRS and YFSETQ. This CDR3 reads CASSLVGGGANVLTF. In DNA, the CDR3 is TGCGCCAGCAGCTTGGTGGGTGGCGGGGCCAACGTCCTGACTTTC.

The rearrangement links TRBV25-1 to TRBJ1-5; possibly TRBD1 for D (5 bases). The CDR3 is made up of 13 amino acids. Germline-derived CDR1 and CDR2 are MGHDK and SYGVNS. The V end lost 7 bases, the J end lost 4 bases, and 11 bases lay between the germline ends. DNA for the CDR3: TGTGCCAGCACCGACCGGGGGAATCAGCCCCAGCATTTT. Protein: CASTDRGNQPQHF.

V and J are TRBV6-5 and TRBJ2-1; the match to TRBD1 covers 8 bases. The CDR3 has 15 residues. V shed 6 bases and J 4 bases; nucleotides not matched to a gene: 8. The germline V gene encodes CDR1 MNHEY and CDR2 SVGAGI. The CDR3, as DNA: TGTGCCAGCAGAGGTTCCGGGACAGGTTACAATGAGCAGTTCTTC. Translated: CASRGSGTGYNEQFF.

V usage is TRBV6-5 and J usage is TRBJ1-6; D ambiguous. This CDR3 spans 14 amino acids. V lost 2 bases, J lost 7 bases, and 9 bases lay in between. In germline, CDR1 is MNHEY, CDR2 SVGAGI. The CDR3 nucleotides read TGTGCCAGCAGTTACAGTTCACTAAATTCACCCCTCCACTTT. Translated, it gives CASSYSSLNSPLHF.

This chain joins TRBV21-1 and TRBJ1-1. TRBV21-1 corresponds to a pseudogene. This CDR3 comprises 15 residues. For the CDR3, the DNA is TGTGCCAGCAGCAAAGTACACAGGGAGGTGACTGAAGCTTTCTTT. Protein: CASSKVHREVTEAFF.

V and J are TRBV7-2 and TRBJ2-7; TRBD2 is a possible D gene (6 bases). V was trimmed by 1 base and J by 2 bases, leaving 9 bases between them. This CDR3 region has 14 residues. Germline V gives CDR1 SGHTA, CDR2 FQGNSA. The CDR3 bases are TGTGCCAGCAGCTTAGTTACTAGCACCTACGAGCAGTACTTC. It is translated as CASSLVTSTYEQYF.

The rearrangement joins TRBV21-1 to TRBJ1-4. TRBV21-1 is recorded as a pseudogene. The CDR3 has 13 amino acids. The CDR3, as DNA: TGTGCCACATCCTGGGGTCCTAATGAAAAACTGTTTTTT. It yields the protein CATSWGPNEKLFF.

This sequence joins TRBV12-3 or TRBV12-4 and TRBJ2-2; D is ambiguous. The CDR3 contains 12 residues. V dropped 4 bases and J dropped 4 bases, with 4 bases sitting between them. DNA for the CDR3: TGTGCCAGCAGTTATAGCACCGGGGAGCTGTTTTTT. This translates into CASSYSTGELFF.

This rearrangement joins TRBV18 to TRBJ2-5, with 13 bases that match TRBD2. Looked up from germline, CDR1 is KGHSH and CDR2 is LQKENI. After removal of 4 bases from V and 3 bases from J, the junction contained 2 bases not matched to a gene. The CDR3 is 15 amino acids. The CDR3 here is CASSRLAGGKETQYF. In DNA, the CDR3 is TGTGCCAGCTCACGACTAGCGGGGGGCAAAGAGACCCAGTACTTC.

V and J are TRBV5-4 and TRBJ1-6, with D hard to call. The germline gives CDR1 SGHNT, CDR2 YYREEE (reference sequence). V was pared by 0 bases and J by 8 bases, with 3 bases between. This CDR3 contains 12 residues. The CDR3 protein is CASSLADSPLHF. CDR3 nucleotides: TGTGCCAGCAGCTTGGCTGATTCACCCCTCCACTTT.

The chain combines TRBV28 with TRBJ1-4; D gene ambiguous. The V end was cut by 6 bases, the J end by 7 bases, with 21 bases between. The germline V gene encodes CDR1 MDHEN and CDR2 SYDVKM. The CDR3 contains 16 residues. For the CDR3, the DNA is TGTGCCAGCAGATCGGGGAGGCCCTTGAGGAGTGAAAAACTGTTTTTT. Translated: CASRSGRPLRSEKLFF.

The chain's CDR3 is CASSPRQGQNEKLFF. The CDR3 region has the DNA TGTGCCAGCTCACCAAGACAGGGACAGAATGAAAAACTGTTTTTT. The chain joins TRBV18 to TRBJ1-4, with 7 bases identical to TRBD1. The J segment lost 5 bases and the V segment lost 2 bases, leaving 5 bases of the junction unmatched. Looked up from germline, CDR1 is KGHSH and CDR2 is LQKENI. The CDR3 length is 15 residues.

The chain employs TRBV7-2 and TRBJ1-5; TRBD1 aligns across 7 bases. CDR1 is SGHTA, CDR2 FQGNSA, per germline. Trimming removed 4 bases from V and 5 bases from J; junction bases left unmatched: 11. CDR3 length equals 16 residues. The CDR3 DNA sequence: TGTGCCAGCAGCTCTCAGGGGTCCAGGGGGGATCAGCCCCAGCATTTT. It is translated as CASSSQGSRGDQPQHF.

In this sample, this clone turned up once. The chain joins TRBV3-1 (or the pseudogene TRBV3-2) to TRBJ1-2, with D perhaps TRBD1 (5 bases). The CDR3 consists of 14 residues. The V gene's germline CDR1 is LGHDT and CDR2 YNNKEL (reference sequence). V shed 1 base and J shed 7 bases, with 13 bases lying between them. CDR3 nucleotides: TGTGCCAGCAGCCAAGTTGGCAGGGTAGGTGGCTACACCTTC. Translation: CASSQVGRVGGYTF.

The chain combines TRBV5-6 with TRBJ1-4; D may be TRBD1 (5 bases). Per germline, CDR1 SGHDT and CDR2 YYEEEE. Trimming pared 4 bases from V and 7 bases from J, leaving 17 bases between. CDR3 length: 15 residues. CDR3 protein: CASSAARGVGEKLFF. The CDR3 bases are TGTGCCAGCAGCGCGGCCCGGGGGGTAGGTGAAAAACTGTTTTTT.

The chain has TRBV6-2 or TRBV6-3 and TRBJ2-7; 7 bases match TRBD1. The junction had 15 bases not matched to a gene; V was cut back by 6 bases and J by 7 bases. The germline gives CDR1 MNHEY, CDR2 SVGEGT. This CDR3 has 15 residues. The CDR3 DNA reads TGTGCCAGCAGCGTTAGACAGGGCCGGTTCGGGGAGCAGTACTTC. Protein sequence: CASSVRQGRFGEQYF.

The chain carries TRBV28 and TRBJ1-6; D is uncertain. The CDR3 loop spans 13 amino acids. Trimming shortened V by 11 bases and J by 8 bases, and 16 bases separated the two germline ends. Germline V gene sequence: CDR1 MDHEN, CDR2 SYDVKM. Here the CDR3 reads CASSVPADSPLHF. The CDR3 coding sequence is TGTGCCTCTTCGGTCCCGGCGGATTCACCCCTCCACTTT.

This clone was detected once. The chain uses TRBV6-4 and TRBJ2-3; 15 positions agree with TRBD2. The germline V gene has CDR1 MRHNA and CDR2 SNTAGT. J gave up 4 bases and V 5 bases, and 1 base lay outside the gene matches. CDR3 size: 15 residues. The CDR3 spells CASSWTSGGADTQYF. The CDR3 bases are TGTGCCAGCAGTTGGACTAGCGGGGGGGCAGATACGCAGTATTTT.

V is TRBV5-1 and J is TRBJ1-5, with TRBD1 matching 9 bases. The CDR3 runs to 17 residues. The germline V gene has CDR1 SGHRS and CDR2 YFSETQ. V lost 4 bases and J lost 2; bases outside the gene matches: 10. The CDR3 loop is CASSEGQGRGGNQPQHF. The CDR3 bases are TGCGCCAGCAGCGAGGGACAGGGACGGGGAGGCAATCAGCCCCAGCATTTT.

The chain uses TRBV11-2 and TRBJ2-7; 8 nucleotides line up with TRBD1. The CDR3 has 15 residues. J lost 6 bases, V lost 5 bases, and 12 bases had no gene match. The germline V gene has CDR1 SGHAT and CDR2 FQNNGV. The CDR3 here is CASSPSGTGGGEQYF. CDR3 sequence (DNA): TGTGCCAGCAGCCCATCGGGTACAGGGGGTGGCGAGCAGTACTTC. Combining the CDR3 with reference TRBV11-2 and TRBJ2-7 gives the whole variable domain EAGVAQSPRYKIIEKRQSVAFWCNPISGHATLYWYQQILGQGPKLLIQFQNNGVVDDSQLPKDRFSAERLKGVDSTLKIQPAKLEDSAVYLCASSPSGTGGGEQYFGPGTRLTVT.

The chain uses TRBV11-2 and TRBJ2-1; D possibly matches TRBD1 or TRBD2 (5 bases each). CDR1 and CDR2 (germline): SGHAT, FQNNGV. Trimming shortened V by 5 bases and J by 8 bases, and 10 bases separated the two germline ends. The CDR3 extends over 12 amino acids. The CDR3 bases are TGTGCCAGCAGCGGGACGCTAGATGAGCAGTTCTTC. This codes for CASSGTLDEQFF.